One and the same sample provided the 25 T cell receptor beta chains below, sequenced in a study of shared clonotypes between healthy human individuals. Libraries were prepared by immunoSEQ multiplex PCR; TCRdb keeps only in-frame clonotypes and omits some of them. The sample yields fewer than 650,000 clones, over 60% seen once. Sequenced input: PBMCs. The receptors come from a woman between 40 and 55 years old in good health. Some clones in this sample may be carry-over from other donors' samples.

This chain links TRBV11-3 with TRBJ2-1; D ambiguous. V dropped 5 bases and J dropped 1 base, with 12 bases sitting between them. The CDR3 has 15 amino acids. The germline V gene encodes CDR1 SGHNT and CDR2 YENEEA. The CDR3, as DNA: TGTGCCAGCAGCAAAAGCGTAGGGTCCTACAATGAGCAGTTCTTC. Protein product: CASSKSVGSYNEQFF.

The chain carries TRBV28 and TRBJ1-3, with TRBD1 as a possible D gene (5 bases). The germline V gene encodes CDR1 MDHEN and CDR2 SYDVKM. The CDR3 consists of 15 residues. The germline V and J ends were trimmed by 2 bases and 4 bases, with 12 bases remaining between them. This CDR3 is CASSLKGPGGNTIYF. DNA for the CDR3: TGTGCCAGCAGTTTAAAGGGACCGGGAGGAAACACCATATATTTT.

In its sample, this clone was seen a few times. The CDR3 sequence: CASSLGTGSGELFF. In DNA, the CDR3 is TGTGCCAGCAGTTTGGGGACAGGGTCCGGGGAGCTGTTTTTT. This sequence joins TRBV27 and TRBJ2-2; 9 bases align to TRBD1. Per the germline V gene, CDR1 is MNHEY and CDR2 is SMNVEV (reference sequence). This CDR3 contains 14 residues. The V segment lost 3 bases and the J segment 6 bases; nucleotides outside the gene matches: 2.

This clone was detected a few times. The chain links TRBV10-1 to TRBJ2-1; possibly TRBD2 for D (6 bases). The CDR3 has 14 amino acids. Germline V gene lookup returns CDR1 WNHNN and CDR2 SYGVQD (reference sequence). Trimming stripped 4 bases from V and 8 bases from J, with 15 bases between. The CDR3 DNA is TGCGCCAGCAGTGGGGCAGGAGGGCCGGATGAGCAGTTCTTC. Translated, it gives CASSGAGGPDEQFF.

This chain's CDR3 is CASSGRRWTRSNQETQYF. CDR3 coding DNA: TGTGCCAGCAGCGGGCGGAGGTGGACAAGGTCCAACCAAGAGACCCAGTACTTC. The rearrangement uses TRBV7-8 and TRBJ2-5, with D tentatively TRBD1 or TRBD2 (5 bases each). The germline gives CDR1 SGHVS, CDR2 FQNEAQ. The V gene lost 5 bases and the J gene lost 0 bases, with 22 bases spanning the gap. The CDR3 sequence is 18 residues long. The variable domain in full, with the rest retrieved from reference TRBV7-8 and TRBJ2-5, is GAGVSQSPRYKVAKRGQDVALRCDPISGHVSLFWYQQALGQGPEFLTYFQNEAQLDKSGLPSDRFFAERPEGSVSTLKIQRTQQEDSAVYLCASSGRRWTRSNQETQYFGPGTRLLVL.

The V call is TRBV4-1, the J call TRBJ2-1; the match to TRBD1 covers 7 bases. This CDR3 has 13 amino acids. The trim removed 6 bases at V and 6 bases at J, leaving 5 bases unmatched. From germline, CDR1 is MGHRA and CDR2 YSYEKL. CDR3 residues: CASRDRVSNEQFF. CDR3 nucleotides: TGCGCCAGCAGAGACAGGGTCTCCAATGAGCAGTTCTTC.

The chain links TRBV10-3 to TRBJ1-5; the match to TRBD1 covers 9 bases. The CDR3 covers 16 residues. CDR1 is ENHRY, CDR2 SYGVKD, per germline. V was clipped by 2 bases and J by 6 bases; unmatched bases: 8. CDR3 loop: CAISEGWGQGSQPQHF. CDR3 nucleotides: TGTGCCATCAGTGAGGGATGGGGACAGGGAAGTCAGCCCCAGCATTTT.

In this sample, this clone turned up once. The chain uses TRBV2 and TRBJ2-4; a possible D gene is TRBD2 (6 bases). The CDR3 is 14 amino acids. V gave up 5 bases and J gave up 3 bases, with 11 bases separating them. Germline CDR1 SNHLY, CDR2 FYNNEI. CDR3 sequence (DNA): TGTGCCAGCAGTAAGACTAGGGACAAAAACATTCAGTACTTC. Its protein is CASSKTRDKNIQYF.

As regards this clone: Other DNA sequences in the sample encode the same CDR3. The chain combines TRBV18 with TRBJ2-7; 9 bases match TRBD1. The trim removed 5 bases at V and 4 bases at J, leaving 0 bases unmatched. Germline V gives CDR1 KGHSH, CDR2 LQKENI. The CDR3 is made up of 12 amino acids. CDR3 amino acids: CASSGTGYEQYF. As DNA, the CDR3 is TGTGCCAGCTCAGGGACAGGGTACGAGCAGTACTTC.

The chain employs TRBV19 and TRBJ1-2; D is undetermined. Trimming took off 6 bases at V and 2 bases at J, with 10 bases between the two ends. This CDR3 comprises 13 residues. Germline V gene lookup returns CDR1 LNHDA and CDR2 SQIVND (reference sequence). CDR3 DNA sequence: TGTGCCAGTAGCCCACAGAGGAACTATGGCTACACCTTC. Protein: CASSPQRNYGYTF.

This clone has just one count. The chain recombines TRBV19 with TRBJ2-5; TRBD1 is a possible D gene (5 bases). CDR3 length: 17 residues. Germline loops: CDR1 LNHDA, CDR2 SQIVND (reference sequence). V shed 1 base and J shed 4 bases, with 19 bases lying between them. The CDR3 coding sequence is TGTGCCAGTAGTATAGTAATCCCGGCAGGGCGCCCAGAGACCCAGTACTTC. Translating gives CASSIVIPAGRPETQYF.

This sequence joins TRBV29-1 and TRBJ2-1; no definite D call. The germline gives CDR1 SQVTM, CDR2 ANQGSEA. The V and J ends lost 4 bases and 4 bases respectively, with 5 bases between them. The CDR3 is made up of 11 amino acids. The CDR3 loop is CSVGDYNEQFF. The CDR3 bases are TGCAGCGTTGGAGATTACAATGAGCAGTTCTTC.

The V and J genes are TRBV5-1 and TRBJ2-7; TRBD1 is a possible D gene (6 bases). With 5 bases removed from V and 2 bases from J, the gap between germline ends came to 14 bases. The CDR3 extends over 14 amino acids. Germline V CDR1 and CDR2: SGHRS, YFSETQ. The CDR3 sequence: CASSYDRRTYEQYF. CDR3 DNA sequence: TGCGCCAGCAGTTACGACAGGCGAACCTACGAGCAGTACTTC. The full variable domain, in which reference TRBV5-1 and TRBJ2-7 provide the parts outside the CDR3, is KAGVTQTPRYLIKTRGQQVTLSCSPISGHRSVSWYQQTPGQGLQFLFEYFSETQRNKGNFPGRFSGRQFSNSRSEMNVSTLELGDSALYLCASSYDRRTYEQYFGPGTRLTVT.

This clone was counted at least ten times. The chain links TRBV19 to TRBJ2-1; 14 nucleotides match TRBD2. The CDR3 runs to 16 residues. V dropped 7 bases and J dropped 6; count of bases not matched to a gene: 8. Germline lookup yields CDR1 LNHDA and CDR2 SQIVND (reference sequence). In nucleotides, the CDR3 is TGTGCCAGTACCACGCCGGGACTAGCGGGGGCCAATGAGCAGTTCTTC. Translating it yields CASTTPGLAGANEQFF.

Details on this clone: An end of the junction differs from the germline gene, which may be a read error. The rearrangement uses TRBV5-4 and TRBJ2-7, with D perhaps TRBD1 or TRBD2 (5 bases each). From germline, CDR1 is SGHNT and CDR2 YYREEE (reference sequence). CDR3 length equals 14 residues. The CDR3 DNA reads TGTGCCAGCAGTTTGGGGACGGGGATGGACGAGCAGTACTTC. Encoded protein: CASSLGTGMDEQYF.

The chain is built from TRBV15 and TRBJ1-1; D possibly corresponds to TRBD1 (6 bases). Trimming shortened V by 0 bases and J by 2 bases, and 16 bases separated the two germline ends. Germline CDR1 and CDR2: LNHNV and YYDKDF (reference sequence). The CDR3 totals 17 residues. Written as DNA, the CDR3 is TGTGCCACCAGCAGAGAAATCCCGGGACACCTAAACACTGAAGCTTTCTTT. This encodes CATSREIPGHLNTEAFF.

The chain carries TRBV19 and TRBJ1-1, with D unresolved. The CDR3 loop spans 15 amino acids. Germline CDR1 is LNHDA and CDR2 is SQIVND (reference sequence). V lost 4 bases, J lost 3 bases, and 15 bases lay in between. CDR3 in DNA: TGTGCCAGTAGTACCTCGGACGGCAGTTACACTGAAGCTTTCTTT. Translated, it gives CASSTSDGSYTEAFF.

This clone turned up a few times. V is TRBV9 and J is TRBJ2-6; D is ambiguous. Germline lookup yields CDR1 SGDLS and CDR2 YYNGEE. The CDR3 totals 15 residues. The V and J ends lost 2 bases and 0 bases respectively, with 6 bases between them. CDR3 bases: TGTGCCAGCAGCGTCGACAACTCTGGGGCCAACGTCCTGACTTTC. This codes for CASSVDNSGANVLTF.

This sequence joins TRBV5-1 and TRBJ2-6, with 9 bases fitting TRBD1. CDR3 length: 17 amino acids. The germline V gene has CDR1 SGHRS and CDR2 YFSETQ. The ends lost 0 bases at V and 0 bases at J; junction bases unmatched: 1. The CDR3 spells CASSLEGQGSGANVLTF. CDR3 coding DNA: TGCGCCAGCAGCTTGGAGGGACAGGGCTCTGGGGCCAACGTCCTGACTTTC.

The V call is TRBV18, the J call TRBJ1-4, with a tentative D call TRBD1 (5 bases). Germline loops: CDR1 KGHSH, CDR2 LQKENI. The CDR3 spans 15 residues. Trimming removed 5 bases from V and 5 bases from J, with 15 bases in between. The CDR3 region is CASSAGTDRNEKLFF. Written as DNA, the CDR3 is TGTGCCAGCTCAGCAGGGACGGATCGGAATGAAAAACTGTTTTTT.

This clone was recorded once. The rearrangement joins TRBV28 to TRBJ2-1; D may be TRBD1 (6 bases). The ends were cut back, 8 bases at V and 4 bases at J, with 9 bases in the middle. This CDR3 spans 12 amino acids. The germline gives CDR1 MDHEN, CDR2 SYDVKM. CDR3 region: CASRGGYNEQFF. The CDR3 bases are TGTGCCAGCCGAGGGGGTTACAATGAGCAGTTCTTC.

Worth noting for this clone: A much larger clone lies one base from this, so it may be a read error. This chain connects TRBV5-4 to TRBJ2-2; D call uncertain. Germline V CDR1 and CDR2: SGHNT, YYREEE (reference sequence). V shed 1 base and J shed 2 bases, with 0 bases lying between them. CDR3 length: 12 residues. CDR3 region: CASSLNTGELFF. CDR3 in DNA: TGTGCCAGCAGCTTGAACACCGGGGAGCTGTTTTTT.

The genes are TRBV11-3 and TRBJ2-5, with D perhaps TRBD2 (6 bases). CDR3 length equals 13 residues. The germline V gene encodes CDR1 SGHNT and CDR2 YENEEA. V lost 3 bases and J lost 8, with 13 bases in between. The CDR3 nucleotides read TGTGCCAGCAGCTTCGGTGGTGCGGGAACCCAGTACTTC. Its protein is CASSFGGAGTQYF.

On this clone: At one boundary the junction diverges from the germline segment, which might be a read error. The chain joins TRBV19 to TRBJ2-7; D unclear. CDR1 and CDR2 from the germline V gene are LNHDA and SQIVND (reference sequence). The CDR3 spans 13 residues. CDR3 nucleotide sequence: TGTGCCAGTAGTATTCTAGGGTCCTGCGAGCAGTACTTC. Protein: CASSILGSCEQYF.

V and J are TRBV5-6 and TRBJ2-5; TRBD1 is a possible D gene (6 bases). The germline V gene has CDR1 SGHDT and CDR2 YYEEEE. Trimming shortened V by 2 bases and J by 2 bases, and 13 bases separated the two germline ends. The CDR3 is 15 amino acids. The CDR3 DNA reads as TGTGCCAGCAGCTTTTCGCTAGGGGGTCAAGAGACCCAGTACTTC. This encodes CASSFSLGGQETQYF.